These T cell receptor beta chains were read from a single sample in a study of T cell responses to AZD1222 COVID-19 vaccine. Data came from immunoSEQ multiplex PCR; TCRdb stores just in-frame clones and leaves some out. The sample consists of more than 120,000 clones, nearly 90% of them appearing once. This specimen consisted of peripheral blood, obtained 28 days after the second dose of the MenACWY control vaccine. These receptors were obtained from an adult who received the MenACWY meningococcal vaccine as a control. Both conserved end residues are part of each CDR3. D genes are given only for firm matches. Not every row has a clone size; where given, it reads once, few, many or a size class.

len: 13; j_gene: TRBJ1-2; abundance: NA; v_gene: TRBV7-3; d_gene: NA; CDR3nt: TGTGCCAGCAGTGTCGCAGGGAACTATGGCTACACCTTC; CDR3aa: CASSVAGNYGYTF
len: 12; j_gene: TRBJ1-1; abundance: NA; v_gene: TRBV15; d_gene: NA; CDR3nt: TGTGCCACCAGGCGAGAGTCGGGTGAACCTTTCTTT; CDR3aa: CATRRESGEPFF
len: 13; j_gene: TRBJ1-1; abundance: NA; v_gene: TRBV11-2; d_gene: NA; CDR3nt: TGTGCCAGCAGCCCCCTGGTCGTTGGGCGAGCTTTCTTT; CDR3aa: CASSPLVVGRAFF
len: 15; j_gene: TRBJ2-5; abundance: once; v_gene: TRBV9; d_gene: NA; CDR3nt: TGTGCCAGCAGCGTTGGAGGGGCTAAGCAAGAGACCCAGTACTTC; CDR3aa: CASSVGGAKQETQYF
len: 13; j_gene: TRBJ2-5; abundance: NA; v_gene: TRBV11-2; d_gene: NA; CDR3nt: TGTGCCAGCAGCAGACGCGTACGCGAGACCCAGTACTTC; CDR3aa: CASSRRVRETQYF
len: 15; j_gene: TRBJ1-2; abundance: NA; v_gene: TRBV28; d_gene: TRBD1; CDR3nt: TGTGCCAGCAGTACAAGACAGGGGTCTAACTATGGCTACACCTTC; CDR3aa: CASSTRQGSNYGYTF
len: 16; j_gene: TRBJ2-1; abundance: NA; v_gene: TRBV9; d_gene: TRBD2; CDR3nt: TGTGCCAGCAGCGTAGTAGTCGGGGGGGCCTACAATGAGCAGTTCTTC; CDR3aa: CASSVVVGGAYNEQFF
len: 16; j_gene: TRBJ2-7; abundance: NA; v_gene: TRBV7-3; d_gene: NA; CDR3nt: TGTGCCAGCAGCTTAAATGGCGGACAGCCATCCTACGAGCAGTACTTC; CDR3aa: CASSLNGGQPSYEQYF
len: 15; j_gene: TRBJ2-7; abundance: NA; v_gene: TRBV6-5; d_gene: NA; CDR3nt: TGTGCCAGCAGGGGTGCGGGGAATGAGCGCTACGAGCAGTACTTC; CDR3aa: CASRGAGNERYEQYF
len: 13; j_gene: TRBJ1-1; abundance: NA; v_gene: TRBV7-2; d_gene: NA; CDR3nt: TGTGCCAGCAGCTTAGTACAGGGAACTGAAGCTTTCTTT; CDR3aa: CASSLVQGTEAFF
len: 18; j_gene: TRBJ2-1; abundance: NA; v_gene: TRBV7-2; d_gene: NA; CDR3nt: TGTGCCAGCAGCAGGCTTGCGGGGGCTCGACGGCAAAACAATGAGCAGTTCTTC; CDR3aa: CASSRLAGARRQNNEQFF
len: 14; j_gene: TRBJ1-3; abundance: NA; v_gene: TRBV7-2; d_gene: NA; CDR3nt: TGTGCCAGCAGTCGAGGCCTCTCTGGAAACACCATATATTTT; CDR3aa: CASSRGLSGNTIYF
len: 15; j_gene: TRBJ2-1; abundance: NA; v_gene: TRBV7-3; d_gene: TRBD2; CDR3nt: TGTGCCAGCTCTCTAGGGGGGACTAGCGTCTATGAGCAGTTCTTC; CDR3aa: CASSLGGTSVYEQFF
len: 12; j_gene: TRBJ1-5; abundance: NA; v_gene: TRBV15; d_gene: NA; CDR3nt: TGTGCCACCAGCCCGAGGGATCAGCCCCAGCATTTT; CDR3aa: CATSPRDQPQHF
len: 17; j_gene: TRBJ2-3; abundance: NA; v_gene: TRBV5-4; d_gene: TRBD2; CDR3nt: TGTGCCAGCAGCCCATCAATGACTAGCGGGAGCACAGATACGCAGTATTTT; CDR3aa: CASSPSMTSGSTDTQYF
len: 14; j_gene: TRBJ2-5; abundance: NA; v_gene: TRBV7-2; d_gene: TRBD2; CDR3nt: TGTGCCAGCAGCCCCGGGACTAGCGGGACTCCGAAGTACTTC; CDR3aa: CASSPGTSGTPKYF
len: 13; j_gene: TRBJ1-1; abundance: NA; v_gene: TRBV28; d_gene: NA; CDR3nt: TGTGCCAGCAGTTTCATTCGGAACACTGAAGCTTTCTTT; CDR3aa: CASSFIRNTEAFF
len: 15; j_gene: TRBJ2-6; abundance: NA; v_gene: TRBV7-8; d_gene: NA; CDR3nt: TGTGCCAGCAGCTCCAGGAGTGCTGGGGCCAACGTCCTGACTTTC; CDR3aa: CASSSRSAGANVLTF
len: 19; j_gene: TRBJ2-1; abundance: NA; v_gene: TRBV15; d_gene: TRBD2; CDR3nt: TGTGCCACCCGAAGAGGGGCTAGCGGGAGGGCGAGCTCCTACAATGAGCAGTTCTTC; CDR3aa: CATRRGASGRASSYNEQFF
len: 14; j_gene: TRBJ1-2; abundance: NA; v_gene: TRBV24-1; d_gene: TRBD1; CDR3nt: TGTGCCACCGCAACAGGACAGGGTGGGGATGGCTACACCTTC; CDR3aa: CATATGQGGDGYTF
len: 20; j_gene: TRBJ1-1; abundance: NA; v_gene: TRBV27; d_gene: TRBD1; CDR3nt: TGTGCCAGCACAGCACGCACCTCACGACAGGGGTTTATCGGAAACACTGAAGCTTTCTTT; CDR3aa: CASTARTSRQGFIGNTEAFF
len: 15; j_gene: TRBJ2-7; abundance: NA; v_gene: TRBV28; d_gene: TRBD2; CDR3nt: TGTGCCAGCAGTCCCTCGGCTAGCGGGAACTACGAGCAGTACTTC; CDR3aa: CASSPSASGNYEQYF
len: 15; j_gene: TRBJ1-4; abundance: once; v_gene: TRBV11-2; d_gene: NA; CDR3nt: TGTGCCAGCAGCTTAGCGAGGACATCTAATGAAGGGCTGTTTTTT; CDR3aa: CASSLARTSNEGLFF
len: 14; j_gene: TRBJ1-1; abundance: NA; v_gene: TRBV5-1; d_gene: NA; CDR3nt: TGCGCCAGCAGCTTGGATGGGGGGCAGACTGAAGCTTTCTTT; CDR3aa: CASSLDGGQTEAFF
len: 16; j_gene: TRBJ2-2; abundance: once; v_gene: TRBV25-1; d_gene: NA; CDR3nt: TGTGCCAGCAGTGAATCCCCACAGGGCGGACACCGGGAGCTGTTTTTT; CDR3aa: CASSESPQGGHRELFF
len: 16; j_gene: TRBJ1-5; abundance: NA; v_gene: TRBV4-1; d_gene: TRBD1; CDR3nt: TGCGCCAGCAGCCAGGGACAGGGGCGATTAAATCAGCCCCAGCATTTT; CDR3aa: CASSQGQGRLNQPQHF